This T cell receptor (beta chain) was profiled in a study of human T cells and chemical hapten exposure. TCRdb re-called the RACE reads through MiXCR, storing one row per CDR3 protein. This sample yields around 380,000 distinct CDR3 sequences, of which 4.8% are seen a single time; under 3% belongs to the top ten. Time point in this sample: patch test 1, 2 weeks after DPC sensitization. Treatment noted: therapeutic diphenylcyclopropenone sensitization with weekly scalp DPC. This clonotype was observed a handful of times. Source: whole blood, taken in connection with sensitization to the hapten diphenylcyclopropenone (DPC). This sequence originates from a woman between 45 and 60 years old with alopecia areata. Some clones in this sample may be carry-over from other donors' samples.

Here the CDR3 reads CASSSGGAYEQFF. CDR3 in DNA: TGTGCCAGCAGTTCCGGGGGGGCCTATGAGCAGTTCTTC. The J gene is TRBJ2-1, the V gene TRBV27, with TRBD2 identical over 8 bases. Germline CDR1 and CDR2: MNHEY and SMNVEV (reference sequence). Germline trimming cut 4 bases from V and 8 bases from J; bases unmatched to any gene: 4. This CDR3 has 13 amino acids.